This T cell receptor (beta chain) emerged from a study of blood T cell repertoires in COVID-19. Clones were sequenced by immunoSEQ multiplex PCR, and TCRdb holds only the in-frame ones, with some missing. The repertoire holds approximately 100,000 clones, with about 85% as singletons. Germline loops: CDR1 MNHEY, CDR2 SVGAGI. Deletions cut 5 bases from V and 3 bases from J, with 13 bases between. This CDR3 spans 14 amino acids. This chain joins TRBV6-5 and TRBJ1-2; no clear D. This TCR came from a woman aged 70 to 79 with active or convalescent COVID-19. Sequenced sample: peripheral blood. This CDR3 is CASSPPGSHYGYTF. The CDR3 nucleotides are TGTGCCAGCAGTCCCCCAGGCAGCCACTATGGCTACACCTTC.